This T cell receptor beta chain was captured by sequencing in a study of T cell repertoires in cytomegalovirus infection. Overall study: Public TCR beta signatures were indicative of both CMV infection and a matching HLA type. Whole-study findings and limits: The response measured ex vivo was dominated by TCR beta clonotypes (HLA-C-restricted and CMV-specific).

Note on this clonotype: Its antigen is not known.

TCRdb reprocessed the reads via MiXCR and lists one record per CDR3 protein. The sample shows 450,000 to 600,000 distinct CDR3 sequences, 25% to 35% of them seen only once. This sequence originates from a human donor in good health (CMV status not recorded). Some clones in this sample may be carry-over from other donors' samples. Here the sequenced sample was cultured PBMCs, taken from culture after CMV antigen stimulation.

CDR3 loop: CASFQGTSVYNEQFF. The CDR3 bases are TGTGCCAGCTTCCAGGGGACTAGCGTTTACAATGAGCAGTTCTTC. The gene calls are TRBV28 and TRBJ2-1; 10 bases agree with TRBD2. Losses at the gene ends were 8 bases for V and 4 bases for J; bases not matched to a gene: 8. The CDR3 extends over 15 amino acids. Germline V gene lookup returns CDR1 MDHEN and CDR2 SYDVKM.